These 9 T cell receptor beta chains were all obtained from the same sample, sequenced in a study of PD-L1 blockade in urothelial cancer. As to time point: pretreatment peripheral blood. Using immunoSEQ multiplex PCR, the repertoire was profiled, and TCRdb retains in-frame clones only, with some absent. The table includes 85,000 to 100,000 clones, around 86% detected once. The source material was PBMCs, sampled around atezolizumab (anti-PD-L1) treatment. The receptor source for this set is a man aged 55-75 years with urothelial cancer.

The chain links TRBV19 to TRBJ2-7; 11 bases line up with TRBD2. The CDR3 consists of 13 residues. CDR1 and CDR2 from the germline V gene are LNHDA and SQIVND (reference sequence). The trim removed 8 bases at V and 3 bases at J, leaving 3 bases unmatched. DNA for the CDR3: TGTGCCAGTGGGACTAGCGGTTTCTACGAGCAGTACTTC. Translated, it gives CASGTSGFYEQYF.

V is TRBV6-5 and J is TRBJ2-7, with a tentative D call TRBD1 (6 bases). The CDR3 contains 12 residues. V was pared by 4 bases and J by 7 bases, with 11 bases between. Germline V gives CDR1 MNHEY, CDR2 SVGAGI. The CDR3, as DNA: TGTGCCAGCAGTTCTCAGGGGTTGGAGCAGTACTTC. Translating it yields CASSSQGLEQYF.

In this sample, this clone turned up a few times. The chain recombines TRBV7-9 with TRBJ1-3; D is ambiguous. CDR1 and CDR2 (germline): SEHNR, FQNEAQ (reference sequence). CDR3 size: 17 residues. Deletions cut 4 bases from V and 0 bases from J, with 16 bases between. CDR3 sequence reads: CASSSEGQFVSGNTIYF. The CDR3 DNA reads TGTGCCAGCAGCTCGGAGGGCCAGTTTGTCTCTGGAAACACCATATATTTT.

J is TRBJ1-5 and V is TRBV19; D might be TRBD1 (5 bases). CDR1 LNHDA and CDR2 SQIVND come from the germline V gene (reference sequence). The length of the CDR3 is 15 residues. V was cut by 7 bases and J by 2 bases, with 15 bases left in between. DNA for the CDR3: TGTGCCAGTACCCGCGGGGGGGGAGGCAATCAGCCCCAGCATTTT. This encodes CASTRGGGGNQPQHF.

This chain uses TRBV30 with TRBJ2-7; maybe TRBD1 (5 bases). The V end was cut by 1 base, the J end by 1 base, with 8 bases between. Germline CDR1 and CDR2: GTSNPN and SVGIG (reference sequence). The CDR3 spans 13 residues. The DNA of the CDR3 is TGTGCCTGGAGTGAGCAGGGTTCCTACGAGCAGTACTTC. Residues: CAWSEQGSYEQYF.

The rearrangement links TRBV5-1 to TRBJ2-5, with TRBD2 identical over 9 bases. Germline CDR1 SGHRS, CDR2 YFSETQ. The CDR3 covers 14 residues. V gave up 2 bases and J gave up 4 bases; unmatched junction bases: 3. CDR3 coding DNA: TGCGCCAGCAGCTTTGGGACTAGCACAGAGACCCAGTACTTC. It translates to CASSFGTSTETQYF.

The V call is TRBV27, the J call TRBJ2-1; D possibly corresponds to TRBD1 (5 bases). This CDR3 is built from 13 residues. V was trimmed by 5 bases and J by 8 bases, leaving 13 bases between them. Germline V gene data show CDR1 as MNHEY and CDR2 as SMNVEV (reference sequence). Here the CDR3 reads CASSRYWGDEQFF. The CDR3 DNA reads as TGTGCCAGCAGTCGGTACTGGGGCGATGAGCAGTTCTTC.

This chain uses TRBV30 with TRBJ1-1; no definite D call. CDR1 is GTSNPN and CDR2 is SVGIG in the germline V gene (reference sequence). V dropped 7 bases and J dropped 3 bases, with 15 bases sitting between them. This CDR3 has 13 amino acids. In DNA, the CDR3 is TGTGCCTCCGCGGGGAGTGGGTACACTGAAGCTTTCTTT. Encoded protein: CASAGSGYTEAFF.

The genes are TRBV5-1 and TRBJ2-3, with a tentative D call TRBD1 (6 bases). The CDR3 contains 14 residues. V shed 4 bases and J shed 1 base, with 10 bases lying between them. Germline CDR1 is SGHRS and CDR2 is YFSETQ. The CDR3 reads CASSPGQRTDTQYF. The CDR3 DNA reads as TGCGCCAGCAGCCCCGGACAGCGCACAGATACGCAGTATTTT.